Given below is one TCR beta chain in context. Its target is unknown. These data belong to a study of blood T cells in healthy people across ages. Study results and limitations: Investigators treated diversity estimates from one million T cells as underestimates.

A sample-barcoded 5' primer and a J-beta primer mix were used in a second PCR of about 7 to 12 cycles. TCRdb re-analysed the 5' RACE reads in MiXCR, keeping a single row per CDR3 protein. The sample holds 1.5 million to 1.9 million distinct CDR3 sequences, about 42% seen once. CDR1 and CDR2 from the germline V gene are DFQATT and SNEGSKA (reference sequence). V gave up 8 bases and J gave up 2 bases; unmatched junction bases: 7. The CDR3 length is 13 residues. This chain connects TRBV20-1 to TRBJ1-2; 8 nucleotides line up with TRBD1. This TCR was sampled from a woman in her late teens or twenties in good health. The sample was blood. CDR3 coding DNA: TGCAGTTCCCCGGACAGGGTAAACTATGGCTACACCTTC. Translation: CSSPDRVNYGYTF.